One T cell receptor (beta chain) is described in this entry. This sample is part of a study of cytomegalovirus exposure and HLA in healthy donors. PCR employed 60 Vbeta and 13 Jbeta primers. Assay used: immunoSEQ multiplex PCR; TCRdb lists only in-frame clones, some missing. The sample records 150,000 to 200,000 clones, roughly 80% being singletons. Per germline, CDR1 LGHNT and CDR2 FRNRAP. This CDR3 has 16 amino acids. Trimming at V came to 0 bases and at J to 2 bases, leaving 3 bases not matched to a gene. The source is a man aged 25-40 years in good health and CMV-seropositive. Sequencing was done on a sample of PBMCs. The V gene is TRBV12-5, the J gene TRBJ2-2; 7 nucleotides line up with TRBD1. CDR3 sequence (DNA): TGTGCTAGTGGTTTGGTACGACAGGGCAACACCGGGGAGCTGTTTTTT. Amino acids: CASGLVRQGNTGELFF.